The 18 T cell receptor beta chains below were found in one sample sequenced in a study of T cells in tumors after PD-1 blockade. TCRdb keeps only in-frame clones here, not all; method: immunoSEQ multiplex PCR. The sample has 23,000 or so clones, roughly 82% seen once. Material: PBMCs, obtained after anti-PD-1 treatment. These receptors were collected from a human donor with basal cell carcinoma.

Remarks on this clone: One end of the junction is discordant with germline, which a read error may explain. The rearrangement joins TRBV7-7 to TRBJ2-2; 9 nucleotides match TRBD2. Germline CDR1 reads SSHAT; CDR2 reads FNYEAQ (reference sequence). The CDR3 loop spans 15 amino acids. The CDR3 DNA reads TGTGCTAGCAGCCCCAGCGGGGGGTACACCGGGGAGCTGTTTTTT. Translating it yields CASSPSGGYTGELFF.

The chain combines TRBV20-1 with TRBJ1-2; no clear D gene. Germline V gives CDR1 DFQATT, CDR2 SNEGSKA (reference sequence). CDR3 length: 14 residues. Trimming stripped 3 bases from V and 4 bases from J, with 15 bases between. CDR3 nucleotide sequence: TGCAGTGCTAGTGCTAACCCGAACGGCTATGGCTACACCTTC. It is translated as CSASANPNGYGYTF.

The genes are TRBV6-5 and TRBJ1-1; D is unclear. The germline V gene has CDR1 MNHEY and CDR2 SVGAGI. V shed 2 bases and J shed 3 bases, with 13 bases lying between them. The CDR3 contains 15 residues. CDR3 DNA sequence: TGTGCCAGCAGTTACACCGGTGATGGGGACACTGAAGCTTTCTTT. Protein sequence: CASSYTGDGDTEAFF.

By proportion, this clone is medium-sized. The chain carries TRBV3-1 (or the pseudogene TRBV3-2) and TRBJ1-6; 7 bases fit TRBD1. V was clipped by 0 bases and J by 4 bases; unmatched bases: 6. Germline CDR1 and CDR2: LGHDT and YNNKEL (reference sequence). The CDR3 sequence is 17 residues long. The CDR3 coding sequence is TGTGCCAGCAGCCAAGATCCTCCGGGACAGTATAATTCACCCCTCCACTTT. This codes for CASSQDPPGQYNSPLHF.

The rearrangement joins TRBV5-4 to TRBJ2-3, with D possibly TRBD1 on 5 matching bases. Trimming removed 3 bases from V and 2 bases from J, with 19 bases in between. There are 17 residues in the CDR3. Germline V gives CDR1 SGHNT, CDR2 YYREEE (reference sequence). The CDR3 DNA sequence: TGTGCCAGCAGCTCGTCACAGGCCCATGGCGTCACAGATACGCAGTATTTT. It translates to CASSSSQAHGVTDTQYF.

For this clone: Additional DNA sequences in this sample encode the identical CDR3. This rearrangement joins TRBV12-3 or TRBV12-4 to TRBJ2-1, with 7 bases fitting TRBD2. The CDR3 consists of 12 residues. V lost 3 bases to trimming and J lost 7 bases; unmatched junction nucleotides: 0. CDR3 coding DNA: TGTGCCAGCAGTTTCGGGGGGAATGAGCAGTTCTTC. Protein: CASSFGGNEQFF.

V is TRBV6-6 and J is TRBJ2-1, with D possibly TRBD2 on 6 matching bases. Trimming cost V 6 bases and J 3 bases, with 12 bases left between them. This CDR3 contains 14 residues. Germline V gives CDR1 MNHNY, CDR2 SVGAGI (reference sequence). The CDR3 loop reads CASRQRASYNEQFF. The CDR3 DNA follows: TGTGCCAGCAGACAGCGGGCAAGCTACAATGAGCAGTTCTTC.

This chain uses TRBV27 with TRBJ1-5; D is unclear. The CDR3 totals 17 residues. Trimming took off 1 base at V and 0 bases at J, with 13 bases between the two ends. The germline gives CDR1 MNHEY, CDR2 SMNVEV (reference sequence). CDR3 loop: CASSLLSPQNSNQPQHF. The CDR3 region has the DNA TGTGCCAGCAGTTTATTGTCCCCCCAAAATAGCAATCAGCCCCAGCATTTT.

The chain carries TRBV18 and TRBJ2-5; a possible D gene is TRBD2 (6 bases). V dropped 2 bases and J dropped 5 bases, with 9 bases sitting between them. Germline CDR1 reads KGHSH; CDR2 reads LQKENI. The CDR3 runs 13 residues. The CDR3, as DNA: TGTGCCAGCTCACCAGGACTAAGGGAGACCCAGTACTTC. Protein product: CASSPGLRETQYF. The full variable domain, rest sourced from reference TRBV18 and TRBJ2-5, is NAGVMQNPRHLVRRRGQEARLRCSPMKGHSHVYWYRQLPEEGLKFMVYLQKENIIDESGMPKERFSAEFPKEGPSILRIQQVVRGDSAAYFCASSPGLRETQYFGPGTRLLVL.

V is TRBV18 and J is TRBJ2-7, with TRBD1 as a possible D gene (7 bases). Trimming pared 2 bases from V and 7 bases from J, leaving 18 bases between. This CDR3 contains 15 residues. Per germline, CDR1 KGHSH and CDR2 LQKENI. CDR3 bases: TGTGCCAGCTCACCAGGACAGGTCGGAGGAGGGGAGCAGTACTTC. Its protein is CASSPGQVGGGEQYF.

The rearrangement uses TRBV25-1 and TRBJ1-4, with a possible D match to TRBD1 (6 bases). The CDR3 is 14 amino acids. The germline V gene encodes CDR1 MGHDK and CDR2 SYGVNS. The ends were cut back, 3 bases at V and 7 bases at J, with 12 bases in the middle. The CDR3 sequence is CASSDPGAGEKLFF. The CDR3 nucleotides are TGTGCCAGCAGTGACCCGGGGGCGGGTGAAAAACTGTTTTTT.

This clone was counted between two and nine times. The chain carries TRBV6-5 and TRBJ2-3; 10 bases fit TRBD1. The germline V gene has CDR1 MNHEY and CDR2 SVGAGI. The V gene end was trimmed by 7 bases and the J gene end by 3 bases; junction bases not matched to a gene: 1. The length of the CDR3 is 13 residues. CDR3 nucleotide sequence: TGTGCCAGCATGGACAGGGGGACAGATACGCAGTATTTT. Its protein is CASMDRGTDTQYF.

The gene calls are TRBV27 and TRBJ1-6; no definite D call. CDR3 size: 15 residues. V lost 8 bases and J lost 8, with 19 bases in between. Per the germline V gene, CDR1 is MNHEY and CDR2 is SMNVEV (reference sequence). CDR3 loop: CASLPLGNGYSPLHF. CDR3 sequence (DNA): TGTGCCAGCCTCCCCCTGGGCAACGGATATTCACCCCTCCACTTT.

In its sample, this clone was seen a few times. The chain couples TRBV30 to TRBJ1-1; 9 bases are shared with TRBD1. This CDR3 is 18 amino acids long. V gave up 3 bases and J gave up 8 bases; unmatched junction bases: 22. Germline loops: CDR1 GTSNPN, CDR2 SVGIG (reference sequence). CDR3 sequence reads: CAWSPGQGVALGRAEAFF. CDR3 coding DNA: TGTGCCTGGAGCCCGGGACAGGGAGTCGCCCTAGGGCGTGCAGAAGCTTTCTTT. Full variable domain (rest looked up from reference TRBV30 and TRBJ1-1): SQTIHQWPATLVQPVGSPLSLECTVEGTSNPNLYWYRQAAGRGLQLLFYSVGIGQISSEVPQNLSASRPQDRQFILSSKKLLLSDSGFYLCAWSPGQGVALGRAEAFFGQGTRLTVV.

The CDR3, as DNA: TGTGCCAGCAGCCAAGTAGGCTGTGTCACTGAAGCTTTCTTT. Translated: CASSQVGCVTEAFF. V is TRBV3-1 (or the pseudogene TRBV3-2) and J is TRBJ1-1, with no clear D. Trimming removed 1 base from V and 4 bases from J, with 10 bases in between. Germline V gene sequence: CDR1 LGHDT, CDR2 YNNKEL (reference sequence). CDR3 length: 14 amino acids.

This chain connects TRBV5-5 to TRBJ1-2; D gene ambiguous. The germline V gene encodes CDR1 SGHKS and CDR2 YYEKEE (reference sequence). The CDR3 has 13 residues. V shed 3 bases and J shed 5 bases, with 11 bases lying between them. The CDR3 here is CASSSTGQYGYTF. DNA of the CDR3: TGTGCCAGCAGCTCGACGGGCCAATATGGCTACACCTTC.

The chain joins TRBV19 to TRBJ2-1, with 10 bases that match TRBD2. Trimming at V came to 1 base and at J to 7 bases, leaving 13 bases not matched to a gene. Germline CDR1 reads LNHDA; CDR2 reads SQIVND (reference sequence). This CDR3 region has 18 residues. The CDR3 DNA sequence: TGTGCCAGTAGTATAGCTTCCTCTAGCGGGGGCCGACTAAATGAGCAGTTCTTC. The encoded protein is CASSIASSSGGRLNEQFF. Full variable domain (missing parts from reference TRBV19 and TRBJ2-1): DGGITQSPKYLFRKEGQNVTLSCEQNLNHDAMYWYRQDPGQGLRLIYYSQIVNDFQKGDIAEGYSVSREKKESFPLTVTSAQKNPTAFYLCASSIASSSGGRLNEQFFGPGTRLTVL.

V is TRBV6-1 and J is TRBJ2-5; TRBD1 or TRBD2 may be the D gene (5 bases each). Per the germline V gene, CDR1 is MNHNS and CDR2 is SASEGT. CDR3 length: 15 residues. Trimming left V 1 base short and J 1 base short, with 10 bases between. The CDR3 reads CASSEGGTPQETQYF. The DNA for the CDR3 is TGTGCCAGCAGTGAAGGAGGGACGCCCCAAGAGACCCAGTACTTC.